This TCR beta chain was obtained from a study of T cells expressing NK-cell markers. Whole-study results and caveats: The leading position in the CD3+CD56-NKG2C+ fraction of four donors also went to these clonotypes.

Turning to this clonotype: Its antigen is not identified.

TCR beta cDNA was generated via 5'RACE template switching incorporating UMIs. With the 5' RACE reads reprocessed, TCRdb shows one record per CDR3 protein and no DNA. The listing contains 500,000 to 700,000 distinct CDR3 sequences. Germline CDR1 is MGHDK and CDR2 is SYGVNS. The CDR3 sequence is 16 residues long. The sequenced material came from blood T cells: a sorted CD56 or NKG2C T cell subset, CD4+ or CD8+ T cells, or bulk PBMC T cells (not recorded which). The rearrangement links TRBV25-1 to TRBJ2-3; TCRdb returns TRBD1, unconfirmable since there is no DNA. This receptor was taken from a man between 18 and 35 years old in good health. CDR3 protein: CASSELGGGLTDTQYF. Full variable domain (rest looked up from reference TRBV25-1 and TRBJ2-3): EADIYQTPRYLVIGTGKKITLECSQTMGHDKMYWYQQDPGMELHLIHYSYGVNSTEKGDLSSESTVSRIRTEHFPLTLESARPSHTSQYLCASSELGGGLTDTQYFGPGTRLTVL.